A selection of T cell receptor beta chains follows, all from one sample in a study of cytomegalovirus exposure and HLA in healthy donors. Assay used: immunoSEQ multiplex PCR; TCRdb lists only in-frame clones, some missing. Of 100,000 to 120,000 clones detected, about 77% appear once; the ten largest clones hold less than 6%. Sequenced material: PBMCs. Receptors originate from a woman in her twenties or thirties in good health and CMV-seropositive. CDR3s leave out the opening cysteine and the closing phenylalanine or tryptophan.

J	V	CDR3
TRBJ1-1	TRBV11-2	ASSFFLPTEAF
TRBJ2-1	TRBV6-6	ASSYVEGSEQF
TRBJ1-2	TRBV11-2	ASSLLTHGYT
TRBJ1-5	TRBV5-8	ASTPIGQGSNQPQH
TRBJ2-1	TRBV5-1	ASSWGDYNEQF
TRBJ1-1	TRBV7-9	ASSHQLNTEAF
TRBJ2-7	TRBV11-2	ASSPWGEGEQY
TRBJ2-1	TRBV30	AFSPAGGRRFEQF
TRBJ2-3	TRBV6-5	ASSYQLDTQY
TRBJ2-1	TRBV11-2	ASSLVPGLHF
TRBJ2-3	TRBV7-9	ASSASGGAADTQY
TRBJ1-4	TRBV6-1	ASGGKAANEKLF